This TCR beta chain is drawn from a study of blood T cell repertoires in COVID-19. Overall study: Whether acute or convalescent, the COVID-19 samples came from the United States, Italy and Spain. PBMCs, B-cell-depleted T cells, or T cells provided the cDNA or gDNA that made up the material.

During active infection, Seattle patients enrolled and were then monitored through disease. Here immunoSEQ multiplex PCR was the method, and the copy in TCRdb shows in-frame clones only, minus some. The sample yields roughly 160,000 clones, around 85% seen once. Germline V lookup: CDR1 MNHEY, CDR2 SVGEGT. The CDR3 contains 14 residues. Losses at the gene ends were 1 base for V and 0 bases for J; bases not matched to a gene: 0. Sample: peripheral blood. V and J are TRBV6-2 or TRBV6-3 and TRBJ2-7; 7 bases match TRBD1. The receptor was isolated from a man older than 75 with COVID-19, enrolled during active disease. The CDR3 coding sequence is TGTGCCAGCAGTTACTGGACAGGCTCCTACGAGCAGTACTTC. Residues: CASSYWTGSYEQYF.